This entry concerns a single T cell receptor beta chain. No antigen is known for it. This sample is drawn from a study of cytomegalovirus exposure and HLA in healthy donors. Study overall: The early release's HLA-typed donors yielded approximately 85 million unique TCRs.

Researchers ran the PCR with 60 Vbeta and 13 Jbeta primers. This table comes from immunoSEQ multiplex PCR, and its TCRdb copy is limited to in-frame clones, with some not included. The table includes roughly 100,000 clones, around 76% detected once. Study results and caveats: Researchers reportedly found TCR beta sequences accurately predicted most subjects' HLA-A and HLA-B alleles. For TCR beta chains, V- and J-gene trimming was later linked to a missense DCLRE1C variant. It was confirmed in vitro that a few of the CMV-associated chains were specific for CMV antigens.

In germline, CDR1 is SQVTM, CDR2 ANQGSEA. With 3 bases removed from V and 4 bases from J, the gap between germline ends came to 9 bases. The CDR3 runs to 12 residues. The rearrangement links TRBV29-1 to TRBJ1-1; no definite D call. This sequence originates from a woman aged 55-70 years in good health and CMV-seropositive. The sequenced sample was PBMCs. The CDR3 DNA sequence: TGCAGCGTTGAGCGGGCTGGCACTGAAGCTTTCTTT. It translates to CSVERAGTEAFF.